The rows below give T cell receptor beta chains drawn from one sample of a study of OX40 agonist ivuxolimab in advanced cancers. Sequenced by immunoSEQ multiplex PCR; TCRdb stores in-frame clones only, minus some. The repertoire holds under 45,000 clones, with about 80% as singletons. The specimen comprised CD4+ or CD8+ T cells sorted from blood, sampled in a trial of the OX40 agonist ivuxolimab. These receptors all come from an adult with an advanced solid tumor such as melanoma, head and neck, liver or kidney cancer. Both conserved end residues are part of each CDR3. Fields, in order: V gene, J gene, D gene, clone size, CDR3 DNA, CDR3 protein. A D gene is named only where the DNA matches it firmly. Rows may omit the clone size; those that give it use once, few, many or a size class.

V: TRBV30; J: TRBJ1-5; D: NA; size: few; DNA: TGTGCCTGGAGTGTCCGGGGAGATCAGCCCCAGCATTTT; CDR3: CAWSVRGDQPQHF
V: TRBV19; J: TRBJ2-3; D: NA; size: NA; DNA: TGTGCCCCGGCCGGAAGCGGTATAAAAGATACGCAGTATTTT; CDR3: CAPAGSGIKDTQYF
V: TRBV10-3; J: TRBJ2-2; D: TRBD1; size: NA; DNA: TGTGCCACCCGGGACAGCAACACCGGGGAGCTGTTTTTT; CDR3: CATRDSNTGELFF
V: TRBV12-5; J: TRBJ1-5; D: NA; size: NA; DNA: TGTGCTAGTGGGGGGGGGCCGAATCAGCCCCAGCATTTT; CDR3: CASGGGPNQPQHF
V: TRBV27; J: TRBJ1-2; D: TRBD1; size: NA; DNA: TGTGCCAGCAGTTTAGAGGGACAGGGCGTCTACACCTTC; CDR3: CASSLEGQGVYTF
V: TRBV29-1; J: TRBJ2-1; D: NA; size: once; DNA: TGCAGCGTCCGTCCCAGTTATGAGCAGTTCTTC; CDR3: CSVRPSYEQFF
V: TRBV5-8; J: TRBJ1-1; D: TRBD1; size: NA; DNA: TGTGCCAGCAGCTTGGCCGGGACAGTTCGGAACACTGAAGCTTTCTTT; CDR3: CASSLAGTVRNTEAFF
V: TRBV7-3; J: TRBJ2-2; D: TRBD1; size: NA; DNA: TGTGCCAGCAGCCTCCGACAGGGATCCCCCGGGGAGCTGTTTTTT; CDR3: CASSLRQGSPGELFF
V: TRBV10-3; J: TRBJ1-3; D: NA; size: NA; DNA: TGTGCCATCAGTGAGCGGCAGGGCTTTATCTCTGGAAACACCATATATTTT; CDR3: CAISERQGFISGNTIYF
V: TRBV9; J: TRBJ1-5; D: TRBD1; size: few; DNA: TGTGCCAGCAGCGCCACAGGGGGGCCCCAGCATTTT; CDR3: CASSATGGPQHF
V: TRBV5-4; J: TRBJ2-7; D: TRBD2; size: NA; DNA: TGTGCCAGCAGTCTAACTTCCGGGACTAGCGGCTACGAGCAGTACTTC; CDR3: CASSLTSGTSGYEQYF
V: TRBV12-5; J: TRBJ2-3; D: NA; size: NA; DNA: TGTGCTAGTGGTTTGGCCCCTTCAGATACGCAGTATTTT; CDR3: CASGLAPSDTQYF
V: TRBV6-6; J: TRBJ1-3; D: NA; size: NA; DNA: TGTGCCAGCAGCCTTCAAGACTCTGGAAACACCATATATTTT; CDR3: CASSLQDSGNTIYF
V: TRBV30; J: TRBJ2-3; D: NA; size: NA; DNA: TGTGCCTGGAGTGTAGCACAGGGCCGCACAGATACGCAGTATTTT; CDR3: CAWSVAQGRTDTQYF
V: TRBV5-1; J: TRBJ2-3; D: NA; size: NA; DNA: TGCGCCAGCAGCTCCAGACAGGGAGGGACAGATACGCAGTATTTT; CDR3: CASSSRQGGTDTQYF
V: TRBV15; J: TRBJ1-4; D: TRBD1; size: few; DNA: TGTGCCACCAGCAGGGAGCTCCTGGACAGGGTTAATGAAAAACTGTTTTTT; CDR3: CATSRELLDRVNEKLFF
V: TRBV18; J: TRBJ2-7; D: TRBD1; size: NA; DNA: TGTGCCAGCTCACCACCTGGGACAGGACAGGCCCTACAGTACTTC; CDR3: CASSPPGTGQALQYF
V: TRBV9; J: TRBJ1-2; D: NA; size: NA; DNA: TGTGCCAGCAGCGTGGACTACAGCCGATTAGACTCATCTCCCCCCTATGGCTCCACCTTC; CDR3: CASSVDYSRLDSSPPYGSTF
V: TRBV13; J: TRBJ2-3; D: TRBD1; size: NA; DNA: TGTGCCAGCAGCTTAGGGGACAGGGGTGATACGCAGTATTTT; CDR3: CASSLGDRGDTQYF
V: TRBV6-5; J: TRBJ1-2; D: NA; size: NA; DNA: TGTGCCAGCACCCTAACGACAGGAGTTAACTATGGCTACACCTTC; CDR3: CASTLTTGVNYGYTF
V: TRBV7-3; J: TRBJ2-2; D: NA; size: NA; DNA: TGTGCCAGCAGCTTAACAGGGGCCCAGAACACCGGGGAGCTGTTTTTT; CDR3: CASSLTGAQNTGELFF
V: TRBV11-2; J: TRBJ1-2; D: TRBD1; size: NA; DNA: TGTGCCAGCACCCCCCCCGACAGGGAGAACTATGGCTACACCTTC; CDR3: CASTPPDRENYGYTF
V: TRBV7-9; J: TRBJ2-2; D: NA; size: NA; DNA: TGTGCCAGCAGCAAACACAGGGGAGGAACCGGGGAGCTGTTTTTT; CDR3: CASSKHRGGTGELFF
V: TRBV7-3; J: TRBJ1-6; D: NA; size: NA; DNA: TGTGCCAGCAGCCCCCGGGGCGGGGATAATTCACCCCTCCACTTT; CDR3: CASSPRGGDNSPLHF
V: TRBV5-6; J: TRBJ1-3; D: NA; size: NA; DNA: TGTGCCAGCAGTTTTATACCGGGGCTCTCTGGAAACACCATATATTTT; CDR3: CASSFIPGLSGNTIYF
V: TRBV9; J: TRBJ1-3; D: NA; size: NA; DNA: TGTGCCAGCAGCGCCCCGACAGCCCCGACTGGAAACACCATATATTTT; CDR3: CASSAPTAPTGNTIYF
V: TRBV7-9; J: TRBJ1-1; D: NA; size: NA; DNA: TGTGCCAGCAGCTTAGCAGGAATGAACACTGAAGCTTTCTTT; CDR3: CASSLAGMNTEAFF
V: TRBV6-9; J: TRBJ1-2; D: TRBD1; size: NA; DNA: TGTGCCAGCAGTTACGGCAGGGGGGTGGAAGGCTACACCTTC; CDR3: CASSYGRGVEGYTF
V: TRBV29-1; J: TRBJ2-3; D: NA; size: NA; DNA: TGCAGCGTCGGACATGCAGATACGCAGTATTTT; CDR3: CSVGHADTQYF
V: TRBV5-4; J: TRBJ2-5; D: TRBD2; size: NA; DNA: TGTGCCAGCACCCCCGGGACTACTCAAGAGACCCAGTACTTC; CDR3: CASTPGTTQETQYF
V: TRBV15; J: TRBJ2-7; D: NA; size: once; DNA: TGTGCCACCAGCAGAGAAACGACAGACGCCTACGAGCAGTACTTC; CDR3: CATSRETTDAYEQYF
V: TRBV19; J: TRBJ1-5; D: NA; size: NA; DNA: TGTGCCAGTAGTATAGGGGACACGAATAATCAGCCCCAGCATTTT; CDR3: CASSIGDTNNQPQHF
V: TRBV4-1; J: TRBJ1-1; D: NA; size: NA; DNA: TGCGCCAGCAGGAGAGGATTGAGCACTGAAGCTTTCTTT; CDR3: CASRRGLSTEAFF
V: TRBV6-5; J: TRBJ2-7; D: NA; size: NA; DNA: TGTGCCAGCAGGGGGCGGGATCGTTCCCACGAGCAGTACTTC; CDR3: CASRGRDRSHEQYF
V: TRBV5-1; J: TRBJ1-6; D: NA; size: few; DNA: TGCGCCAGCAGCTTGGGGGGAAATTCACCCCTCCACTTT; CDR3: CASSLGGNSPLHF
V: TRBV20-1; J: TRBJ2-5; D: TRBD1; size: NA; DNA: TGCAGCTACAGGGGTCGAGAGACCCAGTACTTC; CDR3: CSYRGRETQYF
V: TRBV4-3; J: TRBJ1-4; D: NA; size: once; DNA: TGCGCCAGCAGCCAAGCAACGGGGGCCCATGAAAAACTGTTTTTT; CDR3: CASSQATGAHEKLFF
V: TRBV9; J: TRBJ2-1; D: TRBD2; size: NA; DNA: TGTGCCAGCAGCGTCCAGACTAGCGGGGGTTACAATGAGCAGTTCTTC; CDR3: CASSVQTSGGYNEQFF
V: TRBV11-2; J: TRBJ1-1; D: NA; size: few; DNA: TGTGCCAGCAGCCATAAAAGCCTGAACACTGAAGCTTTCTTT; CDR3: CASSHKSLNTEAFF
V: TRBV7-2; J: TRBJ2-5; D: NA; size: NA; DNA: TGTGCCAGCAGCTGGAGTCGAGAGACCCAGTACTTC; CDR3: CASSWSRETQYF
V: TRBV2; J: TRBJ2-5; D: TRBD2; size: NA; DNA: TGTGCCAGCAGTGAAGCCCGGACTAGAGGAGAGACCCAGTACTTC; CDR3: CASSEARTRGETQYF